This passage covers 18 T cell receptor beta chains from one sample sequenced in a study of blood T cells in healthy people across ages. The second PCR ran about 6 to 12 cycles with a sample-barcoded 5' primer and J-beta primers. TCRdb reanalysed the 5' RACE reads using MiXCR and keeps one entry per CDR3 protein. The sample has over a million distinct CDR3 sequences; less than 50% are singletons. Sequences were obtained from blood. The receptors originated from a woman aged 55 to 70 in good health.

V usage is TRBV4-1 and J usage is TRBJ2-5; TRBD1 aligns across 7 bases. Per the germline V gene, CDR1 is MGHRA and CDR2 is YSYEKL. The CDR3 spans 15 residues. V shed 0 bases, J shed 3 bases, and the junction held 4 bases outside the gene matches. The CDR3 region is CASSQEYRGKETQYF. DNA for the CDR3: TGCGCCAGCAGCCAAGAATACAGGGGAAAAGAGACCCAGTACTTC.

The sample holds a few counts of this clonotype. The CDR3 sequence is CASRRDPGSNQPQHF. CDR3 coding DNA: TGTGCCAGCAGACGGGACCCGGGGAGCAATCAGCCCCAGCATTTT. This sequence joins TRBV6-5 and TRBJ1-5; tentative D call: TRBD1 (5 bases). The CDR3 has 15 residues. The ends were cut back, 6 bases at V and 1 base at J, with 13 bases in the middle. The germline CDR1 and CDR2 sequences are MNHEY and SVGAGI.

The chain employs TRBV5-1 and TRBJ2-3; no clear D gene. The germline gives CDR1 SGHRS, CDR2 YFSETQ. This CDR3 comprises 16 residues. V dropped 0 bases and J dropped 1 base, with 12 bases sitting between them. Here the CDR3 reads CASSLGHLSRTDTQYF. As DNA, the CDR3 is TGCGCCAGCAGCTTGGGACACCTTTCACGCACAGATACGCAGTATTTT.

The rearrangement joins TRBV29-1 to TRBJ1-5, with a tentative D call TRBD1 (6 bases). The CDR3 is 13 residues long. Germline V gene data show CDR1 as SQVTM and CDR2 as ANQGSEA. V was clipped by 7 bases and J by 7 bases, with 17 bases between them. The CDR3 spells CSASVGGQQPQHF. The CDR3 DNA follows: TGCAGCGCCTCGGTCGGGGGGCAACAGCCCCAGCATTTT.

This chain joins TRBV12-2 and TRBJ2-1; the D call in the table, TRBD2, was not verified against the DNA. TRBV12-2 is a known pseudogene. The length of the CDR3 is 18 residues. The DNA of the CDR3 is TGTGCAAGTCGCTTACCCTTTAGCGGGAAGTGTCACTACAATGAGCAGTTCTTC. This gives the protein CASRLPFSGKCHYNEQFF.

This clonotype was seen a handful of times. V is TRBV13 and J is TRBJ2-1, with D possibly TRBD2 on 5 matching bases. This CDR3 has 14 residues. Germline V lookup: CDR1 PRHDT, CDR2 FYEKMQ (reference sequence). The V and J ends lost 5 bases and 5 bases respectively, with 13 bases between them. The CDR3 coding sequence is TGTGCCAGCAGCCCCGGGGATACTAACAATGAGCAGTTCTTC. It codes for CASSPGDTNNEQFF. The full variable domain, with the rest looked up from reference TRBV13 and TRBJ2-1, is AAGVIQSPRHLIKEKRETATLKCYPIPRHDTVYWYQQGPGQDPQFLISFYEKMQSDKGSIPDRFSAQQFSDYHSELNMSSLELGDSALYFCASSPGDTNNEQFFGPGTRLTVL.

This chain links TRBV28 with TRBJ2-7; D uncertain. Germline lookup yields CDR1 MDHEN and CDR2 SYDVKM. There are 13 residues in the CDR3. V lost 3 bases and J 7 bases, leaving 13 bases between the germline ends. The CDR3 DNA follows: TGTGCCAGCAGTTTCGCTGGACCGGAAGAGCAGTACTTC. Protein: CASSFAGPEEQYF.

The chain uses TRBV5-6 and TRBJ2-4, with D tentatively TRBD1 (5 bases). This CDR3 is 17 amino acids long. The V and J ends lost 1 base and 0 bases respectively, with 14 bases between them. CDR1 and CDR2 (germline): SGHDT, YYEEEE. The CDR3 nucleotides read TGTGCCAGCAGCTTGAAGGGCAGGGTTATAGCCAAAAACATTCAGTACTTC. It encodes CASSLKGRVIAKNIQYF. Together with reference TRBV5-6 and TRBJ2-4, the CDR3 gives the full variable domain: DAGVTQSPTHLIKTRGQQVTLRCSPKSGHDTVSWYQQALGQGPQFIFQYYEEEERQRGNFPDRFSGHQFPNYSSELNVNALLLGDSALYLCASSLKGRVIAKNIQYFGAGTRLSVL.

The gene calls are TRBV6-5 and TRBJ2-7, with a tentative D call TRBD2 (6 bases). The CDR3 totals 15 residues. CDR1 MNHEY and CDR2 SVGAGI come from the germline V gene. V was clipped by 0 bases and J by 7 bases, with 16 bases between them. CDR3 region: CASSYSMVDYNEQYF. The CDR3 bases are TGTGCCAGCAGTTACTCGATGGTGGACTACAATGAGCAGTACTTC.

The J gene is TRBJ2-7, the V gene TRBV27; 7 nucleotides line up with TRBD2. This CDR3 region has 14 residues. V lost 8 bases to trimming and J lost 5 bases; unmatched junction nucleotides: 12. CDR1 and CDR2 (germline): MNHEY, SMNVEV (reference sequence). CDR3: CASRAAGRQDEQYF. CDR3 nucleotide sequence: TGTGCCAGCCGGGCAGCGGGAAGGCAGGACGAGCAGTACTTC.

This clonotype was counted ten times or more. The chain has TRBV29-1 and TRBJ2-3, with D perhaps matching TRBD2 (6 bases). The V end was cut by 4 bases, the J end by 8 bases, with 16 bases between. The CDR3 loop spans 13 amino acids. The germline gives CDR1 SQVTM, CDR2 ANQGSEA. The CDR3 loop is CSVVGGFGGTQYF. For the CDR3, the DNA is TGCAGCGTTGTGGGGGGATTCGGCGGTACGCAGTATTTT.

This clonotype was seen a handful of times. The J gene is TRBJ2-7, the V gene TRBV28; 7 bases align to TRBD1. V was clipped by 7 bases and J by 3 bases; unmatched bases: 9. Germline CDR1 reads MDHEN; CDR2 reads SYDVKM. This CDR3 contains 14 residues. This chain's CDR3 is CASTDRQGIYEQYF. Here the CDR3 DNA reads TGTGCCAGCACCGACCGACAGGGAATCTACGAGCAGTACTTC.

This rearrangement joins TRBV12-5 to TRBJ2-1, with 9 bases fitting TRBD1. The CDR3 contains 14 residues. Germline V gene sequence: CDR1 LGHNT, CDR2 FRNRAP. Trimming cost V 4 bases and J 7 bases; bases outside gene matches: 5. The CDR3 region has the DNA TGTGCTAGTGGTTCCGGACAGGGGTTTAATGAGCAGTTCTTC. It codes for CASGSGQGFNEQFF.

The chain uses TRBV4-2 and TRBJ2-4; the D is unclear. Germline V gives CDR1 LGHNA, CDR2 YNFKEQ. The length of the CDR3 is 17 residues. V was trimmed by 7 bases and J by 13 bases, leaving 32 bases between them. CDR3 sequence (DNA): TGTGCCAGCACCCCTGGTACCCTGGACGCGAAACACAATGAGCAGTACTTC. Its translation is CASTPGTLDAKHNEQYF.

The CDR3 here is CASSPLAIVSDTQYF. As DNA, the CDR3 is TGTGCCAGCAGCCCTCTCGCGATCGTGTCAGATACGCAGTATTTT. The chain carries TRBV14 and TRBJ2-3; D uncertain. Trimming cost V 4 bases and J 4 bases, with 15 bases left between them. The length of the CDR3 is 15 residues. Germline assignment: CDR1 SGHDN and CDR2 FVKESK.

This clonotype has more than one count but fewer than ten. V gene TRBV20-1 combines with J gene TRBJ2-3, with a weak D call TRBD2 (5 bases). The ends were cut back, 1 base at V and 0 bases at J, with 8 bases in the middle. The CDR3 consists of 14 residues. Germline values: CDR1 DFQATT, CDR2 SNEGSKA (reference sequence). CDR3 amino acids: CSARVRGSTDTQYF. CDR3 sequence (DNA): TGCAGTGCTAGAGTCCGCGGGAGCACAGATACGCAGTATTTT.

This clonotype was observed once. V usage is TRBV2 and J usage is TRBJ2-5; 7 bases agree with TRBD2. This CDR3 region has 17 residues. V trimming: 4 bases; J trimming: 5 bases; junction bases outside the gene matches: 16. CDR1 SNHLY and CDR2 FYNNEI come from the germline V gene. The CDR3 DNA reads as TGTGCCAGCAGTGCCCCCCCCTGGGGGAGGGCCGAGGAGACCCAGTACTTC. Its translation: CASSAPPWGRAEETQYF.

The rearrangement uses TRBV5-4 and TRBJ2-3, with TRBD2 identical over 14 bases. This CDR3 spans 17 amino acids. After removal of 4 bases from V and 6 bases from J, the junction contained 10 bases not matched to a gene. CDR1 and CDR2 (germline): SGHNT, YYREEE (reference sequence). The CDR3 loop is CASSDPGLAGVDDTQYF. In DNA form, the CDR3 reads TGTGCCAGCAGCGACCCGGGACTAGCGGGAGTAGACGATACGCAGTATTTT.